This T cell receptor (beta chain) was sequenced for a study of neurological immune-mediated disorders (dated by TCRdb to the late 2010s). The study in broad terms: Among the approximately 34 multiple sclerosis patients, relapsing-remitting MS accounted for around 31 and secondary progressive MS accounted for 3. Using UMI-based sequencing, the study compared peripheral blood TCR-beta repertoires from patients with HTLV-I-associated myelopathy (HAM/TSP), patients with multiple sclerosis, and healthy controls. The cohort was made up of approximately 71 subjects, consisting of 14 HAM/TSP patients, some 35 multiple sclerosis patients and approximately 20 healthy controls. Alongside PBMC samples, the set of 106 TCR-beta libraries contained longitudinal samples, technical triplicates, and paired CD4+ and CD8+ T-cell subsets that had been sorted. What the authors observed across the whole study: The MS cluster was not associated with any clinical or MRI features, and the authors stated that larger cohorts are needed. TCR clonal expansion was highest in HAM/TSP patients and lowest in MS patients, with MS patients falling below even healthy controls. In a phylogenetic analysis, the repertoires of 18 out of 34 MS patients fell into a single cluster of related CDR3 sequences, pointing to a possible signature at the repertoire level. Expanded clones from different subjects shared no identical CDR3 amino acid sequences, which suggests that TCR-beta repertoires were private in all groups.

This clonotype has at least ten counts. Its antigen specificity is not known. No base-level quality is on record; no much larger clone is a single base apart. Libraries from unsorted PBMCs were made from 2 million PBMCs kept in RNAlater at -80 degrees C until RNA extraction. Multiple sclerosis patients were enrolled in a US clinical protocol under which disease progression was evaluated by magnetic resonance imaging. Peripheral blood was subjected to Ficoll-Hypaque density gradient centrifugation to isolate PBMCs, which were then cryopreserved in liquid nitrogen. CDR1 is given as LNHNV and CDR2 as YYDKDF, both from the germline V gene (reference sequence). V was cut back by 1 base and J by 3 bases, leaving a gap of 10 bases between them. The CDR3, from cysteine to phenylalanine, totals 14 residues. Only the CDR3 portion is preserved as DNA: 42 bases, with reading frame beginning at the first base.

cDNA was synthesized by template-switch 5'RACE using a primer with a 10-nucleotide random unique molecular identifier that tagged each TCR transcript. Every sequencing run yielded over 190 million TCR-beta sequences covering 15-18 subjects. Total RNA was extracted with the RNeasy kit. The KAPA Real-time Library Amplification kit was used to amplify TCR-beta VDJ regions with primers targeting the TCR constant region and the 5'RACE anchor. A first PCR added sample indexes and Illumina adaptors, after which a second PCR increased the library yield. After Ampure bead purification, the TCR product of roughly 650 bp was size-selected on a 2% E-gel SizeSelection system. Before pooling, library quality was checked on a Bioanalyzer, concentration was measured with Qubit, and libraries were quantified with the Kapa Library Quantification kit. Libraries were sequenced paired-end 2 x 150 bp on an Illumina HiSeq 2500. To increase sequence diversity, roughly 24-31% phiX was spiked into each library pool. The study's own analysis went as follows. The quality-filtered reads were processed with the UMI-based MiGEC pipeline, whose error correction step removed more than 80% of the raw TCR sequences. VDJ genes were aligned to IMGT germline references, and each clonotype was defined by a unique CDR3 amino acid sequence together with V-J genes. Clonal expansion, Shannon diversity and CDR3 relatedness (CalcPairwiseDistances, ClusterSamples) were evaluated with VDJtools, and phylogenetic trees were built with CLCbio workbench. A clone was classed as expanded if it had 8 or more unique UMIs, a cutoff based on coefficient-of-variation modelling across technical triplicates. The public reads were reanalyzed by TCRdb: fastp trimming at Q25, MiXCR alignment, in-frame beta chains only. Each record represents a unique CDR3 protein, reported with the most common genes and DNA among its rows. V and J calls and clone size were set by TCRdb, not the authors. The table for this sample lists about 120,000 distinct CDR3 sequences; roughly 3.2% of them were counted only once. 1.3% of the sample belongs to the ten largest clones.

This clonotype was sampled from a woman between 25 and 40 years old with multiple sclerosis. The receptor chain draws on TRBV15 and TRBJ2-7; TRBD1 could be the D gene, as 5 bases match. Sequencing was performed on PBMCs. The CDR3 protein is CATSRVGQGYEQYF. The DNA is as follows: TGTGCCACCAGCAGAGTTGGCCAGGGCTACGAGCAGTACTTC.